The 21 T cell receptor beta chains below all came from one sample that was sequenced in a study of CD8 T cells in Susac syndrome. RNA amounts of about 0.5 to 1 ug underwent reverse transcription with random hexamers. TCRdb itself ran the immunoSEQ multiplex PCR reads through MiXCR, one entry per CDR3 protein. The table has about 180,000 distinct CDR3 sequences, about 94% seen once. Sequences were obtained from CD4+ T cells from PBMCs. These receptor sequences come from a human donor with multiple sclerosis.

This sequence joins TRBV29-1 and TRBJ1-5; D may be TRBD1 (6 bases). With 4 bases removed from V and 7 bases from J, the gap between germline ends came to 14 bases. Germline V gene sequence: CDR1 SQVTM, CDR2 ANQGSEA. The CDR3 contains 13 residues. CDR3 protein: CSVATGRMQPQHF. The CDR3 DNA follows: TGCAGCGTTGCAACAGGGAGAATGCAGCCCCAGCATTTT.

The chain joins TRBV20-1 to TRBJ1-1; D gene ambiguous. This CDR3 is built from 13 residues. V lost 6 bases and J 8 bases, leaving 19 bases between the germline ends. Germline loops: CDR1 DFQATT, CDR2 SNEGSKA (reference sequence). CDR3 coding DNA: TGCAGTGCCGACGATCCCTCGAAGACGGAAGCTTTCTTT. This encodes CSADDPSKTEAFF.

This clonotype appeared a single time. The chain has TRBV7-2 and TRBJ2-1; 10 bases are a match to TRBD2. Per the germline V gene, CDR1 is SGHTA and CDR2 is FQGNSA. After removal of 7 bases from V and 3 bases from J, the junction contained 6 bases not matched to a gene. The CDR3 contains 15 residues. CDR3 residues: CASIFTSGDYNEQFF. CDR3 bases: TGTGCCAGCATCTTCACTAGCGGGGACTACAATGAGCAGTTCTTC.

The J gene is TRBJ1-2, the V gene TRBV28; unclear D gene. The length of the CDR3 is 13 residues. V gave up 4 bases and J gave up 8 bases, with 14 bases separating them. Per germline, CDR1 MDHEN and CDR2 SYDVKM. CDR3 sequence reads: CASSWGSSMGYTF. The CDR3 bases are TGTGCCAGCAGTTGGGGTTCCTCTATGGGCTACACCTTC.

This clonotype came up once. The chain recombines TRBV7-2 with TRBJ1-1; weak D call: TRBD1 (5 bases). Trimming removed 2 bases at V and 1 base at J, with 11 bases between. The germline V gene encodes CDR1 SGHTA and CDR2 FQGNSA. The CDR3 loop spans 15 amino acids. The CDR3 sequence is CASSLNPGRNTEAFF. DNA of the CDR3: TGTGCCAGCAGCTTAAACCCAGGGCGGAACACTGAAGCTTTCTTT. The variable domain in full, completed from reference TRBV7-2 and TRBJ1-1, reads GAGVSQSPSNKVTEKGKDVELRCDPISGHTALYWYRQSLGQGLEFLIYFQGNSAPDKSGLPSDRFSAERTGGSVSTLTIQRTQQEDSAVYLCASSLNPGRNTEAFFGQGTRLTVV.

The chain uses TRBV7-9 and TRBJ2-6; D is tentatively TRBD1 or TRBD2 (6 bases each). The CDR3 contains 15 residues. Germline CDR1 is SEHNR and CDR2 is FQNEAQ (reference sequence). The V gene lost 4 bases and the J gene lost 4 bases, with 11 bases spanning the gap. The CDR3 region has the DNA TGTGCCAGCAGCTCGCCGGGGGCCGGGGCCAACGTCCTGACTTTC. It yields the protein CASSSPGAGANVLTF.

The chain is built from TRBV28 and TRBJ2-7; D is possibly TRBD1 (6 bases). This CDR3 has 14 amino acids. The V and J ends lost 6 bases and 3 bases respectively, with 15 bases between them. CDR1 MDHEN and CDR2 SYDVKM come from the germline V gene. In DNA, the CDR3 is TGTGCCAGCAGGCCCGGTGGACAGTACTACGAGCAGTACTTC. The encoded protein is CASRPGGQYYEQYF.

The chain carries TRBV19 and TRBJ1-2; D call uncertain. The CDR3 is 11 residues long. Trimming left V 5 bases short and J 4 bases short, with 5 bases between. Per the germline V gene, CDR1 is LNHDA and CDR2 is SQIVND (reference sequence). DNA of the CDR3: TGTGCCAGTAGTGGAATCTATGGCTACACCTTC. This sequence encodes CASSGIYGYTF.

The chain uses TRBV11-3 and TRBJ2-3; D may be TRBD2 (6 bases). CDR3 length: 15 residues. With 5 bases removed from V and 1 base from J, the gap between germline ends came to 13 bases. Germline values: CDR1 SGHNT, CDR2 YENEEA. CDR3 DNA: TGTGCCAGCAGCCTCACGTGGGAGGGCACAGATACGCAGTATTTT. Protein product: CASSLTWEGTDTQYF.

The genes are TRBV5-6 and TRBJ1-1, with a possible D match to TRBD1 (5 bases). V lost 4 bases and J lost 1, with 11 bases in between. The germline V gene encodes CDR1 SGHDT and CDR2 YYEEEE. There are 14 residues in the CDR3. CDR3 in DNA: TGTGCCAGCAGCCGGGGGAGTTGGAACACTGAAGCTTTCTTT. This sequence encodes CASSRGSWNTEAFF. Supplemented by reference TRBV5-6 and TRBJ1-1, the full variable domain reads DAGVTQSPTHLIKTRGQQVTLRCSPKSGHDTVSWYQQALGQGPQFIFQYYEEEERQRGNFPDRFSGHQFPNYSSELNVNALLLGDSALYLCASSRGSWNTEAFFGQGTRLTVV.

V gene TRBV20-1 combines with J gene TRBJ2-4; D ambiguous. The CDR3 covers 15 residues. Germline-derived CDR1 and CDR2 are DFQATT and SNEGSKA (reference sequence). V was cut by 1 base and J by 1 base, with 11 bases left in between. This CDR3 reads CSARAHARAKNIQYF. CDR3 sequence (DNA): TGCAGTGCTAGAGCCCATGCCAGGGCCAAAAACATTCAGTACTTC.

This sequence joins TRBV5-1 and TRBJ2-4; D is uncertain. From germline, CDR1 is SGHRS and CDR2 YFSETQ. Between the trimmed V and J ends, which lost 2 bases and 0 bases, there was a span of 6 bases. The CDR3 is 14 residues long. This chain's CDR3 is CASSLSVAKNIQYF. The CDR3 DNA reads as TGCGCCAGCAGCTTATCGGTAGCCAAAAACATTCAGTACTTC. Complete variable domain (other parts from reference TRBV5-1 and TRBJ2-4): KAGVTQTPRYLIKTRGQQVTLSCSPISGHRSVSWYQQTPGQGLQFLFEYFSETQRNKGNFPGRFSGRQFSNSRSEMNVSTLELGDSALYLCASSLSVAKNIQYFGAGTRLSVL.

V usage is TRBV15 and J usage is TRBJ2-5, with 9 bases matching TRBD1. The CDR3 loop spans 17 amino acids. The trim removed 6 bases at V and 2 bases at J, leaving 13 bases unmatched. CDR1 and CDR2 (germline): LNHNV, YYDKDF (reference sequence). CDR3 bases: TGTGCCACCAGACCGGGACAGGGCTTATTCAGGCAAGAGACCCAGTACTTC. Translated, it gives CATRPGQGLFRQETQYF. Full variable domain (rest looked up from reference TRBV15 and TRBJ2-5): DAMVIQNPRYQVTQFGKPVTLSCSQTLNHNVMYWYQQKSSQAPKLLFHYYDKDFNNEADTPDNFQSRRPNTSFCFLDIRSPGLGDTAMYLCATRPGQGLFRQETQYFGPGTRLLVL.

The chain carries TRBV3-1 and TRBJ2-1; 12 nucleotides line up with TRBD2. Germline-derived CDR1 and CDR2 are LGHDT and YNNKEL (reference sequence). This CDR3 region has 15 residues. The V gene end was trimmed by 0 bases and the J gene end by 10 bases; junction bases not matched to a gene: 4. DNA of the CDR3: TGTGCCAGCAGCCAAGATGCTAGCGGGGGGGCCGAGCAGTTCTTC. Amino acid sequence: CASSQDASGGAEQFF.

V usage is TRBV12-3 or TRBV12-4 and J usage is TRBJ1-2; no definite D call. The length of the CDR3 is 14 residues. V was shortened by 1 base and J by 3 bases, with 9 bases between the two germline ends. The CDR3 loop reads CASSLVSTYYGYTF. The DNA of the CDR3 is TGTGCCAGCAGTTTAGTGTCGACTTACTATGGCTACACCTTC.

The rearrangement links TRBV7-2 to TRBJ1-2, with a weak D call TRBD1 (5 bases). Trimming left V 2 bases short and J 5 bases short, with 15 bases between. The germline V gene has CDR1 SGHTA and CDR2 FQGNSA. This CDR3 has 15 residues. This CDR3 is CASSLIATVTYGYTF. In DNA form, the CDR3 reads TGTGCCAGCAGCTTAATAGCGACAGTGACTTATGGCTACACCTTC.

The V gene is TRBV18, the J gene TRBJ2-5; D call uncertain. This CDR3 comprises 13 residues. The V gene lost 3 bases and the J gene lost 5 bases, with 10 bases spanning the gap. Germline V CDR1 and CDR2: KGHSH, LQKENI. In nucleotides, the CDR3 is TGTGCCAGCTCACCGGGGTACGAGGAGACCCAGTACTTC. This sequence encodes CASSPGYEETQYF.

The J gene is TRBJ2-1, the V gene TRBV5-1; the D gene is possibly TRBD2 (7 bases). Germline loops: CDR1 SGHRS, CDR2 YFSETQ. This CDR3 contains 13 residues. The V end was cut by 0 bases, the J end by 8 bases, with 9 bases between. CDR3 in amino acids: CASSLAGGYEQFF. The CDR3 DNA reads TGCGCCAGCAGCTTGGCGGGGGGCTATGAGCAGTTCTTC.

This clonotype is a singleton in its sample. The chain has TRBV6-4 and TRBJ2-2, with D maybe TRBD1 (6 bases). V was cut by 5 bases and J by 1 base, with 14 bases left in between. From germline, CDR1 is MRHNA and CDR2 SNTAGT. CDR3 size: 16 residues. The CDR3 sequence is CASSQNPGQNTGELFF. The CDR3 DNA follows: TGTGCCAGCAGTCAGAATCCGGGACAGAACACCGGGGAGCTGTTTTTT.

The rearrangement joins TRBV20-1 to TRBJ2-7; 8 bases line up with TRBD1. CDR3 length: 14 residues. Germline V lookup: CDR1 DFQATT, CDR2 SNEGSKA (reference sequence). CDR3 sequence reads: CSAIKDRVAYEQYF. The CDR3 DNA sequence: TGCAGCGCGATTAAGGACAGGGTAGCCTACGAGCAGTACTTC.

The chain links TRBV20-1 to TRBJ2-5; D unclear. Trimming removed 6 bases from V and 2 bases from J, with 7 bases in between. The germline gives CDR1 DFQATT, CDR2 SNEGSKA (reference sequence). There are 11 residues in the CDR3. The CDR3 DNA reads as TGCAGTGCCCAGCCACAAGAGACCCAGTACTTC. Its translation: CSAQPQETQYF.